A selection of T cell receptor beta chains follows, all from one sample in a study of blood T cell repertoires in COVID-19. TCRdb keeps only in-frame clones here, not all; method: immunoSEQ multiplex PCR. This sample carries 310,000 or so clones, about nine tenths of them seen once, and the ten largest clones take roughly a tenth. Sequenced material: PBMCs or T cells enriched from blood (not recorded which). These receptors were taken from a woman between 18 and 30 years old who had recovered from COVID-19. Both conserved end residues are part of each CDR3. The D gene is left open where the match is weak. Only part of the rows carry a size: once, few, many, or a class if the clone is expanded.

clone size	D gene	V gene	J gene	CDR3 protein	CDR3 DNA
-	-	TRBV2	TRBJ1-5	CASSESVRQPQHF	TGTGCCAGCAGTGAAAGCGTTCGTCAGCCCCAGCATTTT
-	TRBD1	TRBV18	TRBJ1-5	CASSPGQGSQPQHF	TGTGCCAGCTCACCGGGACAGGGGAGTCAGCCCCAGCATTTT
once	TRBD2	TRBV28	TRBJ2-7	CASSSRLAGGWEQYF	TGTGCCAGCAGTAGCCGACTAGCGGGAGGGTGGGAGCAGTACTTC
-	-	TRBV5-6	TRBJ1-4	CASSLLSATNEKLFF	TGTGCCAGCAGTTTGCTCTCTGCAACTAATGAAAAACTGTTTTTT
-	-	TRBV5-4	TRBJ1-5	CASSVDSQPQHF	TGTGCCAGCAGCGTTGACAGTCAGCCCCAGCATTTT
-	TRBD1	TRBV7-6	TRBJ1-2	CASSSPQGRSGGYTF	TGTGCCAGCAGCTCCCCACAGGGGAGGTCGGGGGGCTACACCTTC
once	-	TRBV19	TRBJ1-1	CASTPSGGAEAFF	TGTGCCAGTACCCCATCGGGAGGGGCTGAAGCTTTCTTT
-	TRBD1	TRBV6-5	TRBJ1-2	CASSPSQGAESYTF	TGTGCCAGCAGTCCCTCACAGGGGGCAGAGAGCTACACCTTC
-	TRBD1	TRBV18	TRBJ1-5	CASSLGQGARGSQPQHF	TGTGCCAGCTCACTAGGACAGGGGGCTCGGGGAAGCCAGCCCCAGCATTTT
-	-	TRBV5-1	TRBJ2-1	CASSLYGTPNNEQFF	TGCGCCAGCAGCTTGTATGGGACACCCAACAATGAGCAGTTCTTC
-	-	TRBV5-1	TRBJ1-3	CASSVNGLTRSTSGNTIYF	TGCGCCAGCAGCGTGAACGGATTGACTCGGTCCACCTCTGGAAACACCATATATTTT
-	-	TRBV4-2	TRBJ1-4	CASSRTVNEKLFF	TGTGCCAGCAGCCGGACAGTTAATGAAAAACTGTTTTTT
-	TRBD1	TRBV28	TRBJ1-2	CASSPGGDYGYTF	TGTGCCAGCAGTCCAGGGGGTGACTATGGCTACACCTTC
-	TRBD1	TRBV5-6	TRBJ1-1	CASSFVDRENEAFF	TGTGCCAGCAGCTTTGTGGACAGGGAGAATGAAGCTTTCTTT
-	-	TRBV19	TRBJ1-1	CASSIGGLGTEAFF	TGTGCCAGTAGTATTGGCGGGCTGGGGACTGAAGCTTTCTTT
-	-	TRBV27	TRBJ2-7	CASMGARDSEQYF	TGTGCCAGCATGGGGGCAAGGGATAGCGAGCAGTACTTC
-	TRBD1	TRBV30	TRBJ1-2	CAWRTGGFGYTF	TGTGCCTGGAGGACAGGGGGTTTTGGCTACACCTTC
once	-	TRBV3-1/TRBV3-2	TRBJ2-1	CASSQASRELSVWNEQFF	TGTGCCAGCAGCCAAGCCTCACGGGAGCTGTCTGTGTGGAATGAGCAGTTCTTC
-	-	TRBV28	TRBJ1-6	CASSPSGRDSPLHF	TGTGCCAGCAGCCCTTCGGGGAGAGATTCACCCCTCCACTTT
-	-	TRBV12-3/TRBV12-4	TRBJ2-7	CASSQSSGEQYF	TGTGCCAGCAGCCAAAGTTCGGGGGAGCAGTACTTC
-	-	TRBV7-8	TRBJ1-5	CASSGLVGRDNQPQHF	TGTGCCAGCAGCGGACTCGTAGGGCGGGACAATCAGCCCCAGCATTTT
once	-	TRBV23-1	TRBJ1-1	CASSQPPGDEAFF	TGCGCCAGCAGTCAACCCCCAGGGGATGAAGCTTTCTTT
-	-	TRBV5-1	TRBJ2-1	CASSLDRPTYNEQFF	TGCGCCAGCAGCCTCGACAGGCCTACCTACAATGAGCAGTTCTTC
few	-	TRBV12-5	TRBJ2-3	CASTRGALTDTQYF	TGTGCTAGCACCCGGGGGGCCCTCACAGATACGCAGTATTTT
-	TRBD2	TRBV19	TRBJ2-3	CASTLGLAGTDTQYF	TGTGCCAGTACACTTGGGCTAGCGGGCACAGATACGCAGTATTTT
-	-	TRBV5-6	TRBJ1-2	CASSLVVAYGYTF	TGTGCCAGCAGCTTGGTTGTGGCCTATGGCTACACCTTC
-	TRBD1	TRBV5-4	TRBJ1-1	CASTPLPGQKMNTEAFF	TGTGCCAGCACCCCCCTTCCGGGACAGAAAATGAACACTGAAGCTTTCTTT
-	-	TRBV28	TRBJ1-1	CASTLSGINAVMNTEAFF	TGTGCCAGCACCCTGTCGGGGATTAATGCCGTCATGAACACTGAAGCTTTCTTT
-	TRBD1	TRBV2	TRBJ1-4	CASRGTGWTNEKLFF	TGTGCCAGCAGGGGGACAGGGTGGACTAATGAAAAACTGTTTTTT
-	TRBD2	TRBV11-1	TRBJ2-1	CASSSTSGGLRGEQFF	TGTGCCAGCAGCAGTACTAGCGGGGGGTTGAGGGGTGAGCAGTTCTTC
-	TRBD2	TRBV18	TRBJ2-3	CASSPIAPSGGARDTQYF	TGTGCCAGCTCACCAATTGCCCCTAGCGGGGGGGCTAGAGATACGCAGTATTTT
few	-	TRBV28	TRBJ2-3	CASSLRGKRTQYF	TGTGCCAGCAGTTTAAGAGGGAAGAGGACGCAGTATTTT
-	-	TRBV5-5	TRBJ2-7	CASSWLQAYEQYF	TGTGCCAGCAGCTGGCTCCAAGCCTACGAGCAGTACTTC
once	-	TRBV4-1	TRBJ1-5	CASSQDTVGPYSNQPQHF	TGCGCCAGCAGCCAAGACACGGTGGGGCCCTATAGCAATCAGCCCCAGCATTTT
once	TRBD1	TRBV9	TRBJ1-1	CASSARTGDTEAFF	TGTGCCAGCAGCGCGCGGACAGGGGACACTGAAGCTTTCTTT
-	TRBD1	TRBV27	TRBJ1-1	CASSLLSPTGGAGTEAFF	TGTGCCAGCAGTTTATTGTCCCCGACAGGGGGCGCGGGCACTGAAGCTTTCTTT
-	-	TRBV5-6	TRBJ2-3	CASAIYSTSTDTQYF	TGTGCCAGCGCCATTTACAGCACTAGCACAGATACGCAGTATTTT
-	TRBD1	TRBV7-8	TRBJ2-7	CASSLASGQGWYEQYF	TGTGCCAGCAGCTTAGCGTCCGGACAGGGGTGGTACGAGCAGTACTTC
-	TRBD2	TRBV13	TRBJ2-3	CASMQAGGTDTQYF	TGTGCCAGCATGCAAGCGGGAGGCACAGATACGCAGTATTTT
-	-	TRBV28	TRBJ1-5	CASSFGRQPQHF	TGTGCCAGCAGCTTTGGGAGGCAGCCCCAGCATTTT
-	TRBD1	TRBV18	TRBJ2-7	CASSRGTGTSYEQYF	TGTGCCAGCTCACGCGGGACAGGGACTTCCTACGAGCAGTACTTC
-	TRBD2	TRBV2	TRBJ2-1	CASSDWTSGGNEQFF	TGTGCCAGCAGTGACTGGACTAGCGGGGGTAATGAGCAGTTCTTC
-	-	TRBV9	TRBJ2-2	CASSLRGTGELFF	TGTGCCAGCAGCTTAAGGGGGACCGGGGAGCTGTTTTTT
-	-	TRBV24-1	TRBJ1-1	CATREGTEAFF	TGTGCCACCAGGGAGGGGACTGAAGCTTTCTTT
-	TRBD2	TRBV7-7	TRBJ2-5	CASSPGRGETQYF	TGTGCCAGCAGCCCCGGGAGGGGGGAGACCCAGTACTTC
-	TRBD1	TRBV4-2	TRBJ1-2	CASSQDWDRDGYTF	TGTGCCAGCAGCCAAGATTGGGACAGGGATGGCTACACCTTC
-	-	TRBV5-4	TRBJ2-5	CASSAPSSETQYF	TGTGCCAGCAGCGCTCCTTCCAGTGAGACCCAGTACTTC
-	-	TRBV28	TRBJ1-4	CASGTGQISEKLFF	TGTGCCAGCGGAACGGGACAAATAAGTGAAAAACTGTTTTTT
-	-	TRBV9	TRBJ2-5	CASSVGTLGGTQYF	TGTGCCAGCAGCGTGGGGACCCTCGGGGGGACCCAGTACTTC
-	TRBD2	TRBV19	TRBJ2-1	CASSTLKGLAGDNEQFF	TGTGCCAGTAGTACCTTGAAGGGACTAGCGGGAGATAATGAGCAGTTCTTC
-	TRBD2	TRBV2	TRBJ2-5	CASSWRLAGETQYF	TGTGCCAGCAGTTGGCGGCTAGCGGGAGAGACCCAGTACTTC
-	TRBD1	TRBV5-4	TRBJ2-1	CASSPKAGTGVYNEQFF	TGTGCCAGCAGCCCCAAGGCCGGGACAGGCGTTTACAATGAGCAGTTCTTC
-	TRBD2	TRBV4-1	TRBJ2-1	CASSPGTSGTNEQFF	TGCGCCAGCAGCCCCGGGACTAGCGGGACCAATGAGCAGTTCTTC
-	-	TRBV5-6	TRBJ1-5	CASKWEVGNQPQHF	TGTGCCAGCAAATGGGAGGTGGGAAATCAGCCCCAGCATTTT
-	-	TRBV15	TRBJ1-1	CATISGDMNTEAFF	TGTGCCACCATTTCTGGGGACATGAACACTGAAGCTTTCTTT
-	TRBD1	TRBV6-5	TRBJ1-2	CASSNSGQLYGYTF	TGTGCCAGCAGTAACTCGGGACAGCTCTATGGCTACACCTTC